The present entry profiles one T cell receptor (beta chain) with its context. It lacks a known antigen. There are no base qualities to consult, and no much larger clone falls within one base. These data belong to a study of shared clonotypes between healthy human individuals (TCRdb year 2020). At the level of the whole study: A couple of women and a few men aged 18 to 49 years were included in the cohort. For each donor, three plates each were used for CD4 naive and CD4 memory, two plates were used for CD8 naive, and one plate was used for CD8 memory. To estimate repertoire size and how much clonotype sharing occurs between individuals, the study deeply sequenced the blood TCR repertoires of about five healthy adults. Different laboratories and diverse techniques were used to prepare libraries and sequence TCR repertoires, to increase sequencing depth and limit assay-specific biases. Each donor's leukapheresis produced roughly between roughly 0.85 and 9 billion PBMCs.

Donors were healthy HIV-negative adults with no recently reported acute infections or vaccinations. All donors were Caucasian adults living in Nashville, Tennessee, USA. CD4+ T cells were enriched through magnetic negative selection, after which naive cells were positively selected on CD45RA and the remaining negative fraction served as the memory subset. Blood was obtained by leukapheresis, after which PBMCs were separated by Ficoll-Histopaque density gradient centrifugation and cryopreserved in liquid nitrogen vapor phase. Analytical flow cytometry was used to check the purity and quantity of each magnetically sorted T cell population. Each sorted fraction had its genomic DNA isolated and then quantified by UV absorbance on a Nanodrop 2000c. Using the deep immunoSEQ assay, multiplex PCR amplified TCR CDR3 regions from genomic DNA. Genomic DNA extracted from each cell subset was distributed evenly over all wells of several immunoSEQ 96-well plates, and each plate served as one replicate. For sorted subsets, roughly 200 ng of genomic DNA, equivalent to 25,000 to 35,000 T cell genomes, went into each replicate PCR. Purified libraries were quantified with a Qubit 3.0 fluorometer, sized on a Bioanalyzer 2100, and re-quantified with the KAPA Library Quantification kit. Every immunoSEQ 96-well plate was sequenced on a separate single-read 150-cycle Illumina NextSeq 550 flow cell. Processing in the source paper ran as follows. Because the immunoSEQ output included only junctional sequences and no quality scores, the filtering could not be the same as the filtering used for full-length reads. To assign V/J genes and CDR3, sequences were annotated using PyIR, a Python wrapper for IgBLAST v1.9, with IMGT germline references. Reads were filtered out if the reads had weak V/J assignments (E-value above 1e-6), no CDR3, stop codons, out-of-frame junctions, or ambiguous translated residues. A V3J clonotype was defined by an identical inferred V gene, J gene, and CDR3 amino acid sequence. Percentage overlap between repertoires was computed as shared unique clonotypes divided by the size of the smaller repertoire. RTK rarefaction, the Chao1 estimator, and Recon v2.1 estimates of unobserved clonotypes were used to assess repertoire richness. OLGA was used to compute generation probabilities for all TCRbeta clonotypes that the gDNA method yielded from a few donors. Drawn from immuneACCESS, this table holds only the in-frame rearrangements with V and J called that TCRdb kept. Clones are partly lost; checked studies trace under half to an unresolved V gene and leave the rest unexplained. V, J and clone size are taken as reported in that table, and D and trimming were inferred from the DNA itself. In this sample the table shows around 1,100,000 clones, approximately 75% of which occur a single time. Of the sample, roughly 0.83% falls within the top ten clones.

The junction shows trimming of 5 bases on V and 3 bases on J, and the gene matches do not reach 9 bases of it. Via the germline V gene, CDR1 is SGHAT and CDR2 FQNNGV. The CDR3 covers 15 residues, taking in both the cysteine and the phenylalanine. The only DNA kept is the CDR3, 45 bases in frame from the first base. Broader findings and caveats from the paper: Even with the large sequencing depth, rarefaction of the sorted-subset datasets indicated that sequencing was incomplete. Pairwise subsampling led to the expectation that sequencing depth would affect the degree of clonotype sharing among donors. Because the study included only a small number of donors, the genetic and exposure-history diversity represented was limited. Naive subsets generally had larger estimated clonotype richness than memory subsets. Compared with non-shared clonotypes, clonotypes shared by all four sorted-subset donors had higher generation probabilities. When four donors were compared, the shared fraction of clonotypes was around 4.6% for naive CD4, less than 4% for naive CD8, about 2.4% for memory CD4, and roughly 0.43% for memory CD8. Sampling was restricted to blood, and TCR repertoires in tissues likely differ from the TCR repertoires found in blood.

The sequenced sample consisted of memory CD4+ T cells from PBMCs. The sample's cell subset or site label, decoded: CD45RA-negative fraction. The TCR was taken from a young man in good health. Some clones in this sample may be carry-over from other donors' samples. The V gene is TRBV11-2 and the J gene is TRBJ2-5; TRBD2 agrees with 7 junctional bases. The encoded CDR3 is CASSGLWGGEETQYF. The nucleotide sequence is given as TGTGCCAGCAGCGGGCTTTGGGGGGGAGAAGAGACCCAGTACTTC.